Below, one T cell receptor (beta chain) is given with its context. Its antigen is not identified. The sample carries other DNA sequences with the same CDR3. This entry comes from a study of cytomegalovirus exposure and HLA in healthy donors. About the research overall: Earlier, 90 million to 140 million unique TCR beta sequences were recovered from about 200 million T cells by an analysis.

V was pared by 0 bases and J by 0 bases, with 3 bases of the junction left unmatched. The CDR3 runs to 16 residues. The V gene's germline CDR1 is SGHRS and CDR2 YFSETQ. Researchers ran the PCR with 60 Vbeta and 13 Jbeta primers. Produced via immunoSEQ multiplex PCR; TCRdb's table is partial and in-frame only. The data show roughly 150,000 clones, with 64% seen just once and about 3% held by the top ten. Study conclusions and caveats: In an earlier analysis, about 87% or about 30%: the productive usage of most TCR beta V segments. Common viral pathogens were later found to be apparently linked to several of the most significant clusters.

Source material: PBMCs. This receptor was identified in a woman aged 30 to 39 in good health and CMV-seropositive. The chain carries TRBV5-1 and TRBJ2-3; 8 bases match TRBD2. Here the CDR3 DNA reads TGCGCCAGCAGCTTGGCCGGGGGGGCCAGCACAGATACGCAGTATTTT. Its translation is CASSLAGGASTDTQYF.